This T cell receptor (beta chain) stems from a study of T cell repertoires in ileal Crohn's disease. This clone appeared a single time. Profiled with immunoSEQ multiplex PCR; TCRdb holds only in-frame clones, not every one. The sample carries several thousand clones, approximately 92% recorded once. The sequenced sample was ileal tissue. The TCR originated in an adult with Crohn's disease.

The CDR3 coding sequence is TGTGCCAGCAGCATACAGGGGTTAGGTGGGGCCAACGTCCTGACTTTC. It specifies CASSIQGLGGANVLTF. The chain recombines TRBV11-3 with TRBJ2-6, with 7 positions matching TRBD1. This CDR3 is 16 amino acids long. CDR1 and CDR2 from the germline V gene are SGHNT and YENEEA. V trimming: 5 bases; J trimming: 3 bases; junction bases outside the gene matches: 7.